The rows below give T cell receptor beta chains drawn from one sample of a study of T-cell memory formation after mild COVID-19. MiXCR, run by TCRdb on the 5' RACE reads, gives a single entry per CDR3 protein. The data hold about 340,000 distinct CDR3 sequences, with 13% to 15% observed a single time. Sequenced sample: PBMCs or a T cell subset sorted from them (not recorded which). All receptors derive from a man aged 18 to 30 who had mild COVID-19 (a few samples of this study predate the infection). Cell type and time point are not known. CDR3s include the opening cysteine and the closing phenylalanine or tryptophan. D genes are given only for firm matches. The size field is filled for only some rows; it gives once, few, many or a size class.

TGTGCCAGCGGCAGGGGTCGGACTGAAGCTTTCTTT	CASGRGRTEAFF	-	TRBJ1-1	few	TRBV27
TGTGCCAGCAGTACGGGACAGGGGAATGCCGAGCAGTACTTC	CASSTGQGNAEQYF	TRBD1	TRBJ2-7	-	TRBV6-5
TGCAGCGGGATACGCTCGAACACTGAAGCTTTCTTT	CSGIRSNTEAFF	-	TRBJ1-1	-	TRBV29-1
TGTGCCAGCAGCCGTAACGGGGGGAGAGGGTATGATGAGCAGTTCTTC	CASSRNGGRGYDEQFF	TRBD2	TRBJ2-1	many	TRBV7-2
TGTGCCTGGAGTGTACGGGAGAGGGATACGCAGTATTTT	CAWSVRERDTQYF	-	TRBJ2-3	-	TRBV30
TGTGCCAGCAGTTCCTACAGGGGGCGAGGCGGGGAGCTGTTTTTT	CASSSYRGRGGELFF	TRBD1	TRBJ2-2	few	TRBV27
TGTGCCAGCAGGCTACAGGGGGCGATAGATACGCAGTATTTT	CASRLQGAIDTQYF	TRBD1	TRBJ2-3	many	TRBV12-3/TRBV12-4
TGTGCCAGCTCACCAGCGGCAGGATCTGAATATGGCTACACCTTC	CASSPAAGSEYGYTF	-	TRBJ1-2	-	TRBV18
TGTGCCAGCTGCAGCGGGGGGTCCAACAATGAGCAGTTCTTC	CASCSGGSNNEQFF	TRBD2	TRBJ2-1	few	TRBV7-2
TGTGCCAGCACCCTCGCCGGACGGCCCTCCTACAATGAGCAGTTCTTC	CASTLAGRPSYNEQFF	-	TRBJ2-1	-	TRBV27
TGTGCCAGCAGCTTGACGCCGAGAACCACAGATACGCAGTATTTT	CASSLTPRTTDTQYF	-	TRBJ2-3	many	TRBV5-4
TGTGCCAGCAGCGTAACGTGGGGACCCTACAATGAGCAGTTCTTC	CASSVTWGPYNEQFF	-	TRBJ2-1	-	TRBV9
TGTGCCAGCAGTGTGATCGGGGGCATCACCGGGGAGCTGTTTTTT	CASSVIGGITGELFF	-	TRBJ2-2	few	TRBV6-1
TGTGCCAGCAGTGGGGACTTGGGAATCCCACAGTTCTTC	CASSGDLGIPQFF	-	TRBJ2-1	few	TRBV6-2/TRBV6-3
TGTGCCAGCAGTTACGCCCGCCCGTACGAGCAGTACTTC	CASSYARPYEQYF	-	TRBJ2-7	-	TRBV6-5
-	CASSPIVGTGIVPF	-	TRBJ1-2	-	TRBV7-9
TGTGCCAGCAGTTATGACCACGGGGACCCTGGGGGCAATCAGCCCCAGCATTTT	CASSYDHGDPGGNQPQHF	-	TRBJ1-5	few	TRBV6-5
TGTGCCAGCAGTTCTAGCGGGCACACAGATACGCAGTATTTT	CASSSSGHTDTQYF	TRBD2	TRBJ2-3	few	TRBV6-6
TGTGCCAGCAGAAGGACGGAACCATACAATGAGCAGTTCTTC	CASRRTEPYNEQFF	-	TRBJ2-1	-	TRBV12-3/TRBV12-4
TGTGCCAGCAGCTTCGGAACCGGGGAGCTGTTTTTT	CASSFGTGELFF	-	TRBJ2-2	-	TRBV7-9
TGTGCCAGCAGCTTTGCGCAAGGGAACACTGAAGCTTTCTTT	CASSFAQGNTEAFF	-	TRBJ1-1	-	TRBV11-2
TGTGCCAGCAGCTCGGAGGGGGCGCGGACCGGGGAGCTGTTTTTT	CASSSEGARTGELFF	-	TRBJ2-2	-	TRBV9
TGTGCCAGCAGCTTTATCCAGAGCTTGGGAAGAGCCTACGAGCAGTACTTC	CASSFIQSLGRAYEQYF	-	TRBJ2-7	few	TRBV7-8
TGCGCCAGCAGGGGGATAACAGTGAACACTGAAGCTTTCTTT	CASRGITVNTEAFF	-	TRBJ1-1	-	TRBV4-1
TGCGCCAGCAGCAAGAGCGGGAGTTCATATGGCTACACCTTC	CASSKSGSSYGYTF	-	TRBJ1-2	-	TRBV4-1
TGTGCCAGCAAGCCCGGACTTACAGCCATGGGGGACACCATATATTTT	CASKPGLTAMGDTIYF	-	TRBJ1-3	-	TRBV6-5
TGCGCCAGCAGCTTAGCCCGTAGTGCTAATCCACCAGATACGCAGTATTTT	CASSLARSANPPDTQYF	-	TRBJ2-3	-	TRBV5-1
TGCGCCAGCACGTCCGGGACAGTCGGTGGCTACACCTTC	CASTSGTVGGYTF	TRBD1	TRBJ1-2	many	TRBV5-1
TGTGCCAGCAGCCAGCAGGCTGGGGCCAACGTCCTGACTTTC	CASSQQAGANVLTF	-	TRBJ2-6	few	TRBV7-2